Following are 22 T cell receptor beta chains from one sample sequenced in a study of beta chain features in type 1 diabetes. The isolated RNA, all of it, was reverse transcribed, so expressed TCRB transcripts were what got sequenced. Data came from immunoSEQ multiplex PCR; TCRdb stores just in-frame clones and leaves some out. Of a few hundred thousand clones in the sample, about 15% were seen once. The specimen was naive CD4+ T cells from blood. The receptors were sampled from a woman between 18 and 29 years old in good health.

The rearrangement links TRBV23-1 to TRBJ1-1; D possibly corresponds to TRBD1 (6 bases). TRBV23-1 is labeled an ORF, and its function is uncertain. With 6 bases removed from V and 6 bases from J, the gap between germline ends came to 14 bases. This CDR3 comprises 13 residues. In nucleotides, the CDR3 is TGCGCCAGCAGAACCGCCAGGGGCCCTGAAGCTTTCTTT. Encoded protein: CASRTARGPEAFF.

V is TRBV7-6 and J is TRBJ1-5, with a tentative D call TRBD1 (5 bases). V lost 5 bases to trimming and J lost 0 bases, with 14 bases between them. Looked up from germline, CDR1 is SGHVS and CDR2 is FNYEAQ. The CDR3 extends over 16 amino acids. The CDR3 DNA reads TGTGCCAGCAGCCTATCCTCAGGGTTTAGCAATCAGCCCCAGCATTTT. This encodes CASSLSSGFSNQPQHF.

This clone was seen more than once but under ten times. The chain has TRBV30 and TRBJ1-1; 8 positions match TRBD1. CDR3 length equals 16 residues. Per the germline V gene, CDR1 is GTSNPN and CDR2 is SVGIG (reference sequence). Losses at the gene ends were 4 bases for V and 0 bases for J; bases not matched to a gene: 10. This chain's CDR3 is CAWTGRTGLMNTEAFF. The CDR3 nucleotides are TGTGCCTGGACCGGCAGGACAGGGTTAATGAACACTGAAGCTTTCTTT.

This clone occurred a few times. This sequence joins TRBV30 and TRBJ2-2, with 9 bases fitting TRBD2. The CDR3 has 14 residues. The V and J ends lost 3 bases and 6 bases, in that order; junction bases with no gene match: 5. Germline CDR1 GTSNPN, CDR2 SVGIG (reference sequence). This CDR3 reads CAWRVLAGAGELFF. In DNA form, the CDR3 reads TGTGCCTGGAGGGTGTTAGCGGGAGCCGGGGAGCTGTTTTTT.

This chain links TRBV18 with TRBJ2-1; 7 positions match TRBD1. Per the germline V gene, CDR1 is KGHSH and CDR2 is LQKENI. The CDR3 sequence is 15 residues long. The V and J ends lost 3 bases and 0 bases, in that order; junction bases with no gene match: 2. This CDR3 is CASSPDRSSYNEQFF. In nucleotides, the CDR3 is TGTGCCAGCTCACCGGACAGGAGCTCCTACAATGAGCAGTTCTTC.

The chain joins TRBV28 to TRBJ2-7; unclear D gene. The CDR3 is made up of 11 amino acids. CDR1 MDHEN and CDR2 SYDVKM come from the germline V gene. Trimming pared 3 bases from V and 5 bases from J, leaving 5 bases between. CDR3 protein: CASSFRDEQYF. DNA of the CDR3: TGTGCCAGCAGTTTCCGGGACGAGCAGTACTTC.

This chain links TRBV11-3 with TRBJ1-1; D may be TRBD1 (5 bases). The germline CDR1 and CDR2 sequences are SGHNT and YENEEA. The CDR3 is made up of 15 amino acids. V dropped 6 bases and J dropped 4 bases, with 18 bases sitting between them. CDR3 nucleotide sequence: TGTGCCAGCAGTCCGCTCCCAGGGTTTACCACTGAAGCTTTCTTT. It is translated as CASSPLPGFTTEAFF.

In its sample, this clone was seen a few times. For the CDR3, the DNA is TGTGCCAGCAGTGGGACTAGCGGCTCCTACGAGCAGTACTTC. Translating it yields CASSGTSGSYEQYF. The chain links TRBV9 to TRBJ2-7; 11 bases are a match to TRBD2. Germline V gene data show CDR1 as SGDLS and CDR2 as YYNGEE. The CDR3 spans 14 residues. Losses at the gene ends were 5 bases for V and 0 bases for J; bases not matched to a gene: 1.

The rearrangement links TRBV15 to TRBJ2-7; 8 positions match TRBD2. This CDR3 is built from 15 residues. Per the germline V gene, CDR1 is LNHNV and CDR2 is YYDKDF (reference sequence). The V and J ends lost 0 bases and 3 bases, in that order; junction bases with no gene match: 4. CDR3 residues: CATSRDSGLVYEQYF. The CDR3 DNA reads TGTGCCACCAGCAGAGATTCGGGACTAGTCTACGAGCAGTACTTC.

This clone was seen only a few times. This chain uses TRBV27 with TRBJ2-1; tentative D call: TRBD2 (5 bases). Trimming stripped 3 bases from V and 7 bases from J, with 13 bases between. This CDR3 spans 14 amino acids. The V gene's germline CDR1 is MNHEY and CDR2 SMNVEV (reference sequence). In DNA, the CDR3 is TGTGCCAGCAGTTTCAATCGGGGAAGGAATGAGCAGTTCTTC. It is translated as CASSFNRGRNEQFF.

This chain uses TRBV2 with TRBJ2-7; D possibly corresponds to TRBD2 (6 bases). Between the trimmed V and J ends, which lost 7 bases and 6 bases, there was a span of 16 bases. This CDR3 contains 13 residues. Germline CDR1 SNHLY, CDR2 FYNNEI. The CDR3 reads CASKTGVRREQYF. In DNA form, the CDR3 reads TGTGCCAGCAAAACGGGAGTTCGTCGCGAGCAGTACTTC.

The genes are TRBV27 and TRBJ1-2; 9 bases map to TRBD1. This CDR3 is built from 13 residues. V gave up 6 bases and J gave up 6 bases; unmatched junction bases: 5. Germline V gene lookup returns CDR1 MNHEY and CDR2 SMNVEV (reference sequence). CDR3 loop: CASSAGQGNGYTF. As DNA, the CDR3 is TGTGCCAGCAGCGCGGGACAGGGTAATGGCTACACCTTC.

This clone turned up a few times. The CDR3: CASSGPISTDTQYF. The CDR3, as DNA: TGTGCCAGCAGTGGCCCTATCAGCACAGATACGCAGTATTTT. The chain couples TRBV25-1 to TRBJ2-3; D is uncertain. Between the trimmed V and J ends, which lost 4 bases and 0 bases, there was a span of 8 bases. This CDR3 spans 14 amino acids. In germline, CDR1 is MGHDK, CDR2 SYGVNS.

In this sample, this clone turned up a few times. V and J are TRBV28 and TRBJ1-2; no firm D call. CDR1 and CDR2 (germline): MDHEN, SYDVKM. V lost 11 bases to trimming and J lost 8 bases, with 21 bases between them. CDR3 length equals 13 residues. The CDR3 is CALRRLGVPGYTF. The CDR3 coding sequence is TGTGCCCTACGTAGGTTGGGAGTTCCCGGCTACACCTTC.

Only a few counts were recorded for this clone. The chain employs TRBV30 and TRBJ1-5, with a possible D match to TRBD1 (5 bases). Per the germline V gene, CDR1 is GTSNPN and CDR2 is SVGIG (reference sequence). This CDR3 region has 14 residues. Trimming took 3 bases from V and 3 from J, leaving 12 bases between them. CDR3 region: CAWSRVESNQPQHF. The DNA for the CDR3 is TGTGCCTGGAGCAGGGTGGAGTCCAATCAGCCCCAGCATTTT.

This clone was seen a few times. The chain employs TRBV29-1 and TRBJ2-4; a weak D match, TRBD1 (6 bases). The germline V and J ends were trimmed by 4 bases and 4 bases, with 17 bases remaining between them. The CDR3 sequence is 15 residues long. Germline CDR1 reads SQVTM; CDR2 reads ANQGSEA. The chain's CDR3 is CSVVGQGIKKNIQYF. The DNA of the CDR3 is TGCAGCGTTGTGGGTCAGGGGATTAAGAAAAACATTCAGTACTTC.

The chain carries TRBV28 and TRBJ2-1, with 12 bases fitting TRBD2. The germline V gene encodes CDR1 MDHEN and CDR2 SYDVKM. The CDR3 runs to 16 residues. With V trimmed by 5 bases and J by 5 bases, 7 bases remained unmatched. In DNA, the CDR3 is TGTGCCAGCAGTAGGGCCCGGACTAGCGGGGACAATGAGCAGTTCTTC. It encodes CASSRARTSGDNEQFF.

The V call is TRBV30, the J call TRBJ2-3; no definite D call. V gave up 2 bases and J gave up 1 base, with 10 bases separating them. The CDR3 totals 14 residues. The germline gives CDR1 GTSNPN, CDR2 SVGIG (reference sequence). DNA for the CDR3: TGTGCCTGGAGTATAACAATTGGCACAGATACGCAGTATTTT. Its translation is CAWSITIGTDTQYF.

The rearrangement joins TRBV7-2 to TRBJ2-5, with D possibly being TRBD2 (7 bases). V lost 5 bases, J lost 1 base, and 11 bases lay in between. The germline V gene has CDR1 SGHTA and CDR2 FQGNSA. The CDR3 loop spans 14 amino acids. The CDR3 is CASSKGGAQETQYF. CDR3 DNA: TGTGCCAGCAGCAAGGGGGGGGCCCAAGAGACCCAGTACTTC. Variable domain in full (rest from reference TRBV7-2 and TRBJ2-5): GAGVSQSPSNKVTEKGKDVELRCDPISGHTALYWYRQSLGQGLEFLIYFQGNSAPDKSGLPSDRFSAERTGGSVSTLTIQRTQQEDSAVYLCASSKGGAQETQYFGPGTRLLVL.

This clone turned up a few times. The DNA of the CDR3 is TGTGCCAGCAGCGTAGTTACCCAGGACAATGAGCAGTTCTTC. Residues: CASSVVTQDNEQFF. This chain joins TRBV9 and TRBJ2-1; no clear D gene. CDR1 is SGDLS and CDR2 is YYNGEE in the germline V gene. The CDR3 length is 14 residues. V gave up 0 bases and J gave up 5 bases, with 9 bases separating them. The full variable domain, with the rest looked up from reference TRBV9 and TRBJ2-1, is DSGVTQTPKHLITATGQRVTLRCSPRSGDLSVYWYQQSLDQGLQFLIQYYNGEERAKGNILERFSAQQFPDLHSELNLSSLELGDSALYFCASSVVTQDNEQFFGPGTRLTVL.

The chain has TRBV7-9 and TRBJ2-7, with 7 positions matching TRBD2. The CDR3 runs to 15 residues. V was clipped by 0 bases and J by 0 bases; unmatched bases: 2. Per germline, CDR1 SEHNR and CDR2 FQNEAQ (reference sequence). CDR3: CASSLAGGSSYEQYF. Written as DNA, the CDR3 is TGTGCCAGCAGCTTAGCCGGCGGGAGCTCCTACGAGCAGTACTTC.

A few counts support this clone. The V call is TRBV30, the J call TRBJ2-2; 9 bases are a match to TRBD2. The V segment lost 0 bases and the J segment 7 bases; nucleotides outside the gene matches: 9. The CDR3 sequence is 16 residues long. The germline V gene has CDR1 GTSNPN and CDR2 SVGIG (reference sequence). The CDR3 nucleotides are TGTGCCTGGAGTGTACTGGGCGGGAGGGCCGTCGGGGAGCTGTTTTTT. Its translation: CAWSVLGGRAVGELFF.